This passage covers 21 T cell receptor beta chains from one sample sequenced in a study of long-term antiretroviral therapy in people with HIV. An immunoSEQ assay, version v3.0, was performed at survey level. TCRdb keeps only in-frame clones here, not all; method: immunoSEQ multiplex PCR. The sample carries about 36,000 clones, 80% to 90% recorded once. The source material was unsorted PBMCs, sampled 2.2 years after starting antiretroviral therapy. Receptor source: a man younger than 35 with HIV.

This clone was seen more than once but under ten times. The chain is built from TRBV2 and TRBJ2-1, with 9 bases aligning to TRBD2. CDR3 length equals 17 residues. CDR1 is SNHLY, CDR2 FYNNEI, per germline. With 2 bases clipped from V and 2 bases from J, the junction kept 7 bases outside the gene matches. CDR3 amino acids: CASSELVSSGAYNEQFF. In DNA form, the CDR3 reads TGTGCCAGCAGTGAATTGGTTTCTAGCGGGGCCTACAATGAGCAGTTCTTC.

The V and J genes are TRBV4-1 and TRBJ1-1; D call uncertain. Looked up from germline, CDR1 is MGHRA and CDR2 is YSYEKL. With 0 bases removed from V and 4 bases from J, the gap between germline ends came to 0 bases. The CDR3 contains 11 residues. In DNA form, the CDR3 reads TGCGCCAGCAGCCAAGACACTGAAGCTTTCTTT. Translating it yields CASSQDTEAFF.

The chain combines TRBV29-1 with TRBJ2-1; weak D call: TRBD2 (6 bases). Trimming shortened V by 7 bases and J by 8 bases, and 24 bases separated the two germline ends. This CDR3 has 15 residues. Germline loops: CDR1 SQVTM, CDR2 ANQGSEA. The DNA of the CDR3 is TGCAGCGCCTTCCTGACTAGGGGTGTAGACGATGAGCAGTTCTTC. Translation: CSAFLTRGVDDEQFF.

This chain links TRBV9 with TRBJ1-1; D call uncertain. Looked up from germline, CDR1 is SGDLS and CDR2 is YYNGEE. The CDR3 length is 15 residues. The V and J ends lost 3 bases and 0 bases respectively, with 12 bases between them. CDR3 sequence (DNA): TGTGCCAGCAGCGCCTCCCATATTATGAACACTGAAGCTTTCTTT. Protein: CASSASHIMNTEAFF. The full variable domain, in which reference TRBV9 and TRBJ1-1 provide the parts outside the CDR3, is DSGVTQTPKHLITATGQRVTLRCSPRSGDLSVYWYQQSLDQGLQFLIQYYNGEERAKGNILERFSAQQFPDLHSELNLSSLELGDSALYFCASSASHIMNTEAFFGQGTRLTVV.

The chain joins TRBV19 to TRBJ2-1; the match to TRBD2 covers 7 bases. With V trimmed by 0 bases and J by 0 bases, 5 bases remained unmatched. Germline lookup yields CDR1 LNHDA and CDR2 SQIVND (reference sequence). The CDR3 has 17 amino acids. CDR3 in DNA: TGTGCCAGTAGTATAGAGGTGCGGGAGAGCTCCTACAATGAGCAGTTCTTC. Its translation is CASSIEVRESSYNEQFF.

This sequence joins TRBV5-4 and TRBJ2-1, with D tentatively TRBD1 or TRBD2 (5 bases each). Trimming cost V 4 bases and J 4 bases, with 21 bases left between them. The CDR3 contains 17 residues. Germline V CDR1 and CDR2: SGHNT, YYREEE (reference sequence). CDR3: CASSPLQTGALYNEQFF. CDR3 nucleotides: TGTGCCAGCAGCCCCCTACAAACCGGGGCCCTTTACAATGAGCAGTTCTTC.

The CDR3 protein is CASSYTSGVNEQFF. The CDR3 DNA follows: TGTGCCAGCAGTTATACTAGCGGAGTTAATGAGCAGTTCTTC. The chain uses TRBV27 and TRBJ2-1, with 8 bases lining up with TRBD2. Germline CDR1 MNHEY, CDR2 SMNVEV (reference sequence). V was clipped by 4 bases and J by 7 bases; unmatched bases: 6. This CDR3 region has 14 residues.

The V and J genes are TRBV7-3 and TRBJ2-7, with D unresolved. CDR3 size: 15 residues. V gave up 2 bases and J gave up 1 base, with 12 bases separating them. Looked up from germline, CDR1 is SGHTA and CDR2 is FQGTGA. The CDR3 here is CASSLGSGLSYEQYF. CDR3 nucleotides: TGTGCCAGCAGCTTAGGCTCAGGATTATCCTACGAGCAGTACTTC.

This clone was seen a few times. The V and J genes are TRBV7-9 and TRBJ1-5; TRBD1 is a possible D gene (5 bases). Trimming took off 5 bases at V and 4 bases at J, with 12 bases between the two ends. The length of the CDR3 is 14 residues. Germline CDR1 SEHNR, CDR2 FQNEAQ (reference sequence). In DNA, the CDR3 is TGTGCCAGCAGCCTGACGGGGGGTAATCAGCCCCAGCATTTT. Its translation is CASSLTGGNQPQHF.

The rearrangement links TRBV4-3 to TRBJ2-7, with TRBD2 matching over 11 bases. Germline V gives CDR1 LGHNA, CDR2 YSLEER. With 3 bases clipped from V and 5 bases from J, the junction kept 6 bases outside the gene matches. The CDR3 spans 15 residues. CDR3 region: CASSQVAGGPHEQYF. CDR3 nucleotide sequence: TGCGCCAGCAGCCAGGTAGCGGGAGGGCCCCACGAGCAGTACTTC.

The chain has TRBV4-1 and TRBJ1-4, with D unresolved. Per the germline V gene, CDR1 is MGHRA and CDR2 is YSYEKL. The CDR3 has 12 residues. V dropped 3 bases and J dropped 6 bases, with 5 bases sitting between them. The CDR3 loop reads CASSQAYEKLFF. The CDR3 DNA reads as TGCGCCAGCAGCCAGGCCTATGAAAAACTGTTTTTT.

The chain couples TRBV19 to TRBJ2-4; no clear D gene. Germline CDR1 LNHDA, CDR2 SQIVND (reference sequence). Deletions cut 6 bases from V and 0 bases from J, with 9 bases between. This CDR3 has 14 amino acids. CDR3 protein: CASSPTSAKNIQYF. CDR3 coding DNA: TGTGCCAGTAGCCCGACCTCAGCCAAAAACATTCAGTACTTC.

This chain joins TRBV4-1 and TRBJ2-7; TRBD1 aligns across 7 bases. Germline CDR1 is MGHRA and CDR2 is YSYEKL. V was pared by 0 bases and J by 4 bases, with 6 bases of the junction left unmatched. The CDR3 covers 15 residues. CDR3 residues: CASSQDGTELYEQYF. The CDR3 DNA reads as TGCGCCAGCAGCCAAGATGGGACAGAACTTTACGAGCAGTACTTC.

The gene calls are TRBV4-1 and TRBJ2-1; unclear D gene. Trimming took off 3 bases at V and 8 bases at J, with 20 bases between the two ends. Per germline, CDR1 MGHRA and CDR2 YSYEKL. This CDR3 spans 16 amino acids. The CDR3 protein is CASSQGSLPSFYEQFF. CDR3 bases: TGCGCCAGCAGCCAGGGCAGTTTACCCTCCTTTTATGAGCAGTTCTTC.

This chain joins TRBV28 and TRBJ2-7; possibly TRBD1 or TRBD2 for D (5 bases each). This CDR3 has 15 residues. V was pared by 5 bases and J by 5 bases, with 19 bases between. CDR1 and CDR2 (germline): MDHEN, SYDVKM. CDR3 sequence (DNA): TGTGCCAGCAGTCCCCCCGGGGCGGCCTTTAACGAGCAGTACTTC. This codes for CASSPPGAAFNEQYF.

The CDR3 region is CASTLDGGLSDTQYF. In DNA form, the CDR3 reads TGTGCCAGCACCCTTGATGGCGGGCTTTCGGATACGCAGTATTTT. The chain recombines TRBV2 with TRBJ2-3; TRBD2 is a possible D gene (5 bases). Germline V gene data show CDR1 as SNHLY and CDR2 as FYNNEI. Trimming removed 7 bases from V and 6 bases from J, with 20 bases in between. There are 15 residues in the CDR3.

The chain recombines TRBV7-5 with TRBJ1-4; no DNA check was done on the table's D call, TRBD1. TRBV7-5 is deemed a pseudogene. The CDR3 runs 19 residues. CDR3 DNA sequence: TGTGCCAGAAGCTTAAATACACGGGACAGGGAAGGAACTAATGAAAAACTGTTTTTT. As protein: CARSLNTRDREGTNEKLFF.

The gene calls are TRBV2 and TRBJ2-3; D possibly corresponds to TRBD1 (6 bases). Germline values: CDR1 SNHLY, CDR2 FYNNEI. The CDR3 extends over 14 amino acids. Trimming left V 7 bases short and J 2 bases short, with 13 bases between. The CDR3 loop is CASMWGLSTDTQYF. The CDR3 DNA reads TGTGCCAGCATGTGGGGGCTATCCACAGATACGCAGTATTTT.

The chain combines TRBV5-1 with TRBJ2-2; 7 bases agree with TRBD1. CDR3 length: 15 residues. The trim removed 4 bases at V and 5 bases at J, leaving 8 bases unmatched. Germline V gene lookup returns CDR1 SGHRS and CDR2 YFSETQ. This CDR3 is CASSEGTASTGELFF. As DNA, the CDR3 is TGCGCCAGCAGCGAAGGGACAGCCTCAACCGGGGAGCTGTTTTTT.

This clone showed up just once. This chain connects TRBV6-6 to TRBJ2-5; 10 positions agree with TRBD2. V trimming: 6 bases; J trimming: 5 bases; junction bases outside the gene matches: 12. Germline values: CDR1 MNHNY, CDR2 SVGAGI (reference sequence). This CDR3 has 16 amino acids. CDR3 loop: CASSLPRLAGDETQYF. The CDR3, as DNA: TGTGCCAGCAGCCTTCCGAGGCTAGCGGGAGATGAGACCCAGTACTTC.

The genes are TRBV28 and TRBJ2-5; 7 nucleotides align to TRBD1. Germline lookup yields CDR1 MDHEN and CDR2 SYDVKM. This CDR3 has 15 amino acids. V was clipped by 6 bases and J by 6 bases; unmatched bases: 13. The CDR3 DNA is TGTGCCAGCAGGCCCTTTACCCAGGGGGAGAAGACCCAGTACTTC. It translates to CASRPFTQGEKTQYF.